These 9 T cell receptor beta chains originate from one sample sequenced in a study of shared clonotypes between healthy human individuals. Libraries were prepared by immunoSEQ multiplex PCR; TCRdb keeps only in-frame clonotypes and omits some of them. The sample shows millions of clones, 85% to 95% of them seen only once. Naive CD8 cells lacked CD45RO and underwent positive selection for CCR7, leaving out terminally differentiated effector memory CD45RA+ cells. The specimen sequenced was naive CD8+ T cells sorted from blood. These receptors were obtained from a man younger than 35 in good health.

V and J are TRBV30 and TRBJ2-7, with D possibly being TRBD1 (5 bases). Germline V CDR1 and CDR2: GTSNPN, SVGIG (reference sequence). CDR3 length: 13 amino acids. V dropped 3 bases and J dropped 5 bases, with 14 bases sitting between them. The CDR3 reads CAWSGGAADEQYF. The CDR3 coding sequence is TGTGCCTGGAGCGGTGGGGCAGCTGACGAGCAGTACTTC.

The rearrangement joins TRBV5-5 to TRBJ2-7, with D possibly TRBD2 on 5 matching bases. The germline V gene encodes CDR1 SGHKS and CDR2 YYEKEE (reference sequence). Deletions cut 1 base from V and 2 bases from J, with 19 bases between. This CDR3 is 17 amino acids long. The CDR3 region is CASSLILRAEKAYEQYF. The CDR3 DNA sequence: TGTGCCAGCAGCTTGATTTTGAGGGCCGAAAAAGCCTACGAGCAGTACTTC.

The chain joins TRBV4-3 to TRBJ2-1; D is unclear. Trimming removed 2 bases from V and 5 bases from J, with 10 bases in between. CDR1 is LGHNA, CDR2 YSLEER, per germline. The CDR3 loop spans 14 amino acids. The CDR3 loop is CASSQTGRHNEQFF. CDR3 nucleotide sequence: TGCGCCAGCAGCCAAACCGGACGGCACAATGAGCAGTTCTTC.

The chain combines TRBV11-2 with TRBJ2-1; unclear D gene. Germline V lookup: CDR1 SGHAT, CDR2 FQNNGV. This CDR3 spans 15 amino acids. The V and J ends lost 0 bases and 2 bases respectively, with 8 bases between them. The CDR3: CASSLEVPPYNEQFF. CDR3 DNA: TGTGCCAGCAGCTTAGAAGTTCCCCCCTACAATGAGCAGTTCTTC.

In nucleotides, the CDR3 is TGCGCCAGCAGTGAAAGCGGGGGATATGGCTCCTACGAGCAGTACTTC. It is translated as CASSESGGYGSYEQYF. The chain combines TRBV10-1 with TRBJ2-7, with 8 bases aligning to TRBD2. The V gene's germline CDR1 is WNHNN and CDR2 SYGVQD (reference sequence). The length of the CDR3 is 16 residues. With V trimmed by 3 bases and J by 0 bases, 7 bases remained unmatched.

Of note for this clone: This sample includes further DNA sequences coding for the same CDR3. The chain recombines TRBV29-1 with TRBJ2-5; TRBD1 matches 8 bases. V lost 3 bases, J lost 6 bases, and 3 bases stayed unmatched. Looked up from germline, CDR1 is SQVTM and CDR2 is ANQGSEA. The CDR3 has 12 residues. CDR3 in amino acids: CSVEQGAKTQYF. The CDR3 DNA is TGCAGCGTTGAGCAGGGGGCGAAGACCCAGTACTTC.

The rearrangement joins TRBV28 to TRBJ2-7; D gene unclear. V was cut by 5 bases and J by 1 base, with 12 bases left in between. This CDR3 has 14 residues. The germline gives CDR1 MDHEN, CDR2 SYDVKM. CDR3 sequence: CASSSLDLSYEQYF. CDR3 bases: TGTGCCAGCAGTAGTCTGGACCTATCCTACGAGCAGTACTTC. Full variable domain (missing parts from reference TRBV28 and TRBJ2-7): DVKVTQSSRYLVKRTGEKVFLECVQDMDHENMFWYRQDPGLGLRLIYFSYDVKMKEKGDIPEGYSVSREKKERFSLILESASTNQTSMYLCASSSLDLSYEQYFGPGTRLTVT.

This clone was seen more than once but under ten times. Other DNA sequences in the sample encode the same CDR3. This chain links TRBV30 with TRBJ1-5; possibly TRBD1 for D (6 bases). Trimming left V 0 bases short and J 4 bases short, with 7 bases between. The V gene's germline CDR1 is GTSNPN and CDR2 SVGIG (reference sequence). The CDR3 has 13 amino acids. The CDR3 loop is CAWSVDRNQPQHF. The CDR3 coding sequence is TGTGCCTGGAGTGTTGACAGGAATCAGCCCCAGCATTTT.

The chain uses TRBV9 and TRBJ1-1; TRBD1 matches 7 bases. The CDR3 consists of 16 residues. Per germline, CDR1 SGDLS and CDR2 YYNGEE. V shed 3 bases and J 1 base; nucleotides not matched to a gene: 9. The CDR3 protein is CASSDPGTVPNTEAFF. CDR3 nucleotides: TGTGCCAGCAGCGACCCCGGGACAGTCCCGAACACTGAAGCTTTCTTT.